Sequencing of this TCR beta chain was carried out in a study of long-term antiretroviral therapy in people with HIV. Study-wide results and caveats: ART adherence, viral resistance and therapy changes were undocumented. Every time point showed a repertoire led by clones expanded before ART.

Survey-level resolution applied to immunoSEQ assay v3.0. Clones were sequenced by immunoSEQ multiplex PCR, and TCRdb holds only the in-frame ones, with some missing. The profile shows around 29,000 clones, around 90% of them singletons. On this clone itself: Antigen specificity is unknown.

The clonotype comes from a young man with HIV. The sequencing here drew on unsorted PBMCs, taken 1.1 years after starting antiretroviral therapy.

The CDR3 loop is CSVVGSEAFF. For the CDR3, the DNA is TGCAGCGTTGTGGGCAGTGAAGCTTTCTTT. The J gene is TRBJ1-1, the V gene TRBV29-1; no definite D call. CDR1 SQVTM and CDR2 ANQGSEA come from the germline V gene. Trimming stripped 4 bases from V and 7 bases from J, with 7 bases between. The CDR3 loop spans 10 amino acids.